Below, 2 T cell receptor beta chains from the same sample are listed, as sequenced in a study of shared clonotypes between healthy human individuals. The table came from immunoSEQ multiplex PCR; TCRdb's copy has only in-frame clones and leaves some out. Among about a million clones listed, more than 75% were seen once. Sequenced: memory CD4+ T cells sorted from blood. Subset in this sample: CD45RA-negative fraction. Every receptor here comes from a man younger than 35 in good health.

V and J are TRBV6-1 and TRBJ2-1, with TRBD2 matching over 16 bases. CDR3 length equals 14 residues. Germline assignment: CDR1 MNHNS and CDR2 SASEGT. V was clipped by 3 bases and J by 13 bases; unmatched bases: 3. The CDR3, as DNA: TGTGCCAGCAGTGAGGGACTAGCGGGGGGGACACAGTTCTTC. Amino acids: CASSEGLAGGTQFF.

V gene TRBV5-1 combines with J gene TRBJ1-2; D possibly corresponds to TRBD1 (5 bases). The CDR3 contains 17 residues. Trimming left V 3 bases short and J 3 bases short, with 21 bases between. Germline V lookup: CDR1 SGHRS, CDR2 YFSETQ. CDR3 loop: CASSSLRDPAQDYGYTF. CDR3 sequence (DNA): TGCGCCAGCAGCTCACTCCGGGACCCGGCACAGGACTATGGCTACACCTTC.